One T cell receptor (beta chain) is described in this entry. The record originates from a study of T cell responses to AZD1222 COVID-19 vaccine. Some clones are missing from TCRdb's copy, which holds only in-frame ones; the method was immunoSEQ multiplex PCR. The sample consists of around 78,000 clones, around 90% of them appearing once. Per germline, CDR1 SGHRS and CDR2 YFSETQ. V gave up 1 base and J gave up 3 bases, with 14 bases separating them. The CDR3 contains 15 residues. Here the sequenced sample was peripheral blood, taken on day 0 of AZD1222 vaccination. The TCR was taken from an adult in good health. This sequence joins TRBV5-1 and TRBJ2-7, with unresolved D. CDR3 DNA: TGCGCCAGCAGCTTGTTCCCAGAAGTTCGCTACGAGCAGTACTTC. The encoded protein is CASSLFPEVRYEQYF.